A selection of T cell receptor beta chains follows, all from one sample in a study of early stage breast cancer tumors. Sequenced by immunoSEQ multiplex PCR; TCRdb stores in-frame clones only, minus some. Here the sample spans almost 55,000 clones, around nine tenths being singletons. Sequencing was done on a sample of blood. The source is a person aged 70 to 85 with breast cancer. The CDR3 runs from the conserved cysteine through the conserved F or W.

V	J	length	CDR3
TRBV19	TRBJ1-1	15	CASSTSTGVNTEAFF
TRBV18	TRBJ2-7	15	CASSPSGLAGYEQYF
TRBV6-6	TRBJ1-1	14	CASRPTGVNTEAFF
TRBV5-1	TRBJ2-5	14	CASASSGGVETQYF
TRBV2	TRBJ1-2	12	CASNDLAHGYTF
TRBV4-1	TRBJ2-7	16	CASSQSTRTGSYEQYF
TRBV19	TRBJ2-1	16	CASSMLGTSGKNEQFF
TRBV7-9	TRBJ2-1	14	CASSSSRSLHEQFF
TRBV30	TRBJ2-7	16	CALFTNRGALSYEQYF
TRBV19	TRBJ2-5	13	CASRNKGQETQYF
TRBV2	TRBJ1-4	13	CASKGALGEKLFF
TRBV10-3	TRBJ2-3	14	CAIRTGTSTDTQYF
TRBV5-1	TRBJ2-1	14	CASSHPGPFNEQFF
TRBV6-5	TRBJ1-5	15	CASSKGQGVSQPQHF
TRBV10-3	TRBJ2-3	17	CAIRGLAGGGHTDTQYF
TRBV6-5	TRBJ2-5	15	CASSYRGQGEETQYF
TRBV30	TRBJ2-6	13	CAWDRAGANVLTF
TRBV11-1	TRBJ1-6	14	CASSFGVYNSPLHF
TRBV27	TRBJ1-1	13	CASSLRQGSGAFF
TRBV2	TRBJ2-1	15	CASSGQGIAYNEQFF
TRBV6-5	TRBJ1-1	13	CASSYSADTEAFF
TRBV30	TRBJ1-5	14	CAWRGSGPDQPQHF
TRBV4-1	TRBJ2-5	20	CASSQDSGTSGSQGPETQYF
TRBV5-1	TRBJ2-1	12	CASSSDRAEQFF
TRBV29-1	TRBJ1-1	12	CSVEDRGLKAFF
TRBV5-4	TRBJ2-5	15	CASSHPQRALETQYF
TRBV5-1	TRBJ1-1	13	CASRPGVNTEAFF
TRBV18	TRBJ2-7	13	CASSPSRENEQYF
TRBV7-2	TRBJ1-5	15	CASSFGTDINQPQHF
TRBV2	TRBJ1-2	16	CASSEGVRTGFYGYTF
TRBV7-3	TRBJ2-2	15	CASSPGGRRPGELFF
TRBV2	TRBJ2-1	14	CASWAFREVNEQFF
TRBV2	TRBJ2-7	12	CASSERVYEQYF
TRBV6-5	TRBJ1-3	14	CASMAPGGGNTIYF
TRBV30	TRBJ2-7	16	CAWSEYFGTGTYEQYF
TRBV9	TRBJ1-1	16	CASSVSGQSMNTEAFF
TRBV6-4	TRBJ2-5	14	CASSEGGFQETQYF
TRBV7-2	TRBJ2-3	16	CASSPGTGALTDTQYF
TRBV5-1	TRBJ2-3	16	CASSVGLASSTDTQYF
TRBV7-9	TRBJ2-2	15	CASSQVHSNTGELFF
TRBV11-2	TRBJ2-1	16	CATAASFAGGYNEQFF
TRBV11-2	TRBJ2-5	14	CASSAQGARETQYF
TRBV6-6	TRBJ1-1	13	CASSRTTGFEAFF
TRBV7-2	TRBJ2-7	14	CASSLAGGPDEQYF
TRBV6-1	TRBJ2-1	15	CASNARSGSYNEQFF
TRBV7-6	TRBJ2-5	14	CASSLVGGSETQYF
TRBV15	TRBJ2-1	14	CATSRDRSTDEQFF
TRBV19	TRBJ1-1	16	CASSLDSLRLNTEAFF
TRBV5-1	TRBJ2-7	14	CASSFRTGGDEQYF
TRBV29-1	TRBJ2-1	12	CSGGTDYNEQFF
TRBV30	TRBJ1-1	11	CAWSGQREAFF
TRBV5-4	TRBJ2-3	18	CASSTGTSGGASTDTQYF
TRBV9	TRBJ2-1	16	CASSASDRGGPANQFF